The 13 T cell receptor beta chains below come from one sample, sequenced in a study of T-cell memory formation after mild COVID-19. MiXCR was run by TCRdb on the 5' RACE reads, yielding one entry per CDR3 protein. This sample has some 600,000 distinct CDR3 sequences, with 15% to 20% found just once. The sample was PBMCs or a T cell subset sorted from them (not recorded which). The receptor set was obtained from an adult woman who had mild COVID-19 (a few samples of this study predate the infection). Cell type and time point are not known.

This clonotype was found a few times. This sequence joins TRBV20-1 and TRBJ1-6; 11 bases match TRBD1. V shed 1 base and J 5 bases; nucleotides not matched to a gene: 7. Germline V gene lookup returns CDR1 DFQATT and CDR2 SNEGSKA (reference sequence). CDR3 size: 17 residues. Here the CDR3 DNA reads TGCAGTGCTAGAGGATGGACAGGGGGCAGGAATAATTCACCCCTCCACTTT. Its translation: CSARGWTGGRNNSPLHF.

V gene TRBV20-1 combines with J gene TRBJ2-2; 9 bases map to TRBD2. This CDR3 comprises 17 residues. V lost 4 bases, J lost 1 base, and 10 bases stayed unmatched. Germline CDR1 is DFQATT and CDR2 is SNEGSKA (reference sequence). Written as DNA, the CDR3 is TGCAGTGCTATGGGTAGCGGGAGTAGATGGAACACCGGGGAGCTGTTTTTT. Translated: CSAMGSGSRWNTGELFF.

This sequence joins TRBV7-9 and TRBJ2-3; weak D call: TRBD2 (5 bases). The germline CDR1 and CDR2 sequences are SEHNR and FQNEAQ (reference sequence). Trimming shortened V by 4 bases and J by 2 bases, and 19 bases separated the two germline ends. This CDR3 has 17 residues. The CDR3 DNA reads as TGTGCCAGCAGCTCTTCGGGTAGCGAGATCGACACAGATACGCAGTATTTT. Translating it yields CASSSSGSEIDTDTQYF.

This clonotype was observed at least ten times. The V gene is TRBV20-1, the J gene TRBJ1-2; unclear D gene. Germline lookup yields CDR1 DFQATT and CDR2 SNEGSKA (reference sequence). Trimming removed 8 bases at V and 0 bases at J, with 10 bases between. The CDR3 is 12 residues long. CDR3 sequence: CSIPGTNYGYTF. CDR3 sequence (DNA): TGCAGTATTCCGGGAACTAACTATGGCTACACCTTC.

In its sample, this clonotype was seen a few times. J is TRBJ2-1 and V is TRBV3-1; 7 bases are a match to TRBD2. With V trimmed by 0 bases and J by 0 bases, 8 bases remained unmatched. Per germline, CDR1 LGHDT and CDR2 YNNKEL (reference sequence). The CDR3 is made up of 18 amino acids. The CDR3 reads CASSQDPPSGSSYNEQFF. CDR3 nucleotides: TGTGCCAGCAGCCAAGATCCACCTAGCGGTTCCTCCTACAATGAGCAGTTCTTC.

The CDR3 DNA reads TGTGCCAGCAGTTTTTCGGTTGGTCAGCCCCAGCATTTT. The encoded protein is CASSFSVGQPQHF. The chain is built from TRBV12-3 or TRBV12-4 and TRBJ1-5; D uncertain. There are 13 residues in the CDR3. The germline V and J ends were trimmed by 3 bases and 6 bases, with 9 bases remaining between them.

This clonotype appeared a few times. The chain employs TRBV5-1 and TRBJ1-6; maybe TRBD1 (5 bases). This CDR3 has 13 residues. V was shortened by 2 bases and J by 7 bases, with 7 bases between the two germline ends. Germline lookup yields CDR1 SGHRS and CDR2 YFSETQ. The CDR3 protein is CASSLGENSPLHF. The CDR3 DNA reads TGCGCCAGCAGCTTAGGGGAGAATTCACCCCTCCACTTT. The full variable domain, in which reference TRBV5-1 and TRBJ1-6 provide the parts outside the CDR3, is KAGVTQTPRYLIKTRGQQVTLSCSPISGHRSVSWYQQTPGQGLQFLFEYFSETQRNKGNFPGRFSGRQFSNSRSEMNVSTLELGDSALYLCASSLGENSPLHFGNGTRLTVT.

The sample holds a few counts of this clonotype. This sequence joins TRBV12-3 or TRBV12-4 and TRBJ1-4; 9 nucleotides agree with TRBD1. With 6 bases clipped from V and 7 bases from J, the junction kept 9 bases outside the gene matches. The CDR3 runs to 15 residues. The CDR3 DNA follows: TGTGCCAGCAGGACAGGGGGAGGTCGGTTTGAAAAACTGTTTTTT. Protein sequence: CASRTGGGRFEKLFF.

This clonotype has more than one count but fewer than ten. V is TRBV12-5 and J is TRBJ2-3, with 7 bases matching TRBD1. Germline-derived CDR1 and CDR2 are LGHNT and FRNRAP. CDR3 size: 15 residues. V gave up 2 bases and J gave up 3 bases; unmatched junction bases: 5. CDR3 DNA: TGTGCTAGTGGTTTGCCCGGGACAGATACAGATACGCAGTATTTT. This encodes CASGLPGTDTDTQYF. Combining the CDR3 with reference TRBV12-5 and TRBJ2-3 gives the whole variable domain DARVTQTPRHKVTEMGQEVTMRCQPILGHNTVFWYRQTMMQGLELLAYFRNRAPLDDSGMPKDRFSAEMPDATLATLKIQPSEPRDSAVYFCASGLPGTDTDTQYFGPGTRLTVL.

The CDR3 DNA is TGCAGTGCTAGAATCGCAGGGGGCACTGAAGCTTTCTTT. Translating it yields CSARIAGGTEAFF. This chain uses TRBV20-1 with TRBJ1-1, with 7 bases matching TRBD1. The CDR3 runs to 13 residues. Per the germline V gene, CDR1 is DFQATT and CDR2 is SNEGSKA (reference sequence). Losses at the gene ends were 2 bases for V and 4 bases for J; bases not matched to a gene: 4.

The CDR3 loop reads CATSVKQGHTDTQYF. The CDR3 coding sequence is TGTGCCACCAGTGTTAAACAGGGGCACACAGATACGCAGTATTTT. The chain carries TRBV24-1 and TRBJ2-3, with 7 nucleotides matching TRBD1. CDR1 is KGHDR, CDR2 SFDVKD, per germline. CDR3 size: 15 residues. V lost 5 bases, J lost 2 bases, and 6 bases stayed unmatched.

The chain combines TRBV7-2 with TRBJ2-2, with 7 bases aligning to TRBD1. The CDR3 contains 15 residues. Germline V lookup: CDR1 SGHTA, CDR2 FQGNSA. The junction had 5 bases not matched to a gene; V was cut back by 6 bases and J by 1 base. CDR3 nucleotides: TGTGCCAGCAGTTCACAGGGGATGAACACCGGGGAGCTGTTTTTT. Amino acid sequence: CASSSQGMNTGELFF. Full variable domain (outside the CDR3, taken from reference TRBV7-2 and TRBJ2-2): GAGVSQSPSNKVTEKGKDVELRCDPISGHTALYWYRQSLGQGLEFLIYFQGNSAPDKSGLPSDRFSAERTGGSVSTLTIQRTQQEDSAVYLCASSSQGMNTGELFFGEGSRLTVL.

In this sample, this clonotype turned up a few times. This CDR3 reads CASSSSSGSHYEQYF. The CDR3 DNA is TGTGCCAGCAGCTCCTCTAGCGGGAGCCACTACGAGCAGTACTTC. V is TRBV7-3 and J is TRBJ2-7, with 10 nucleotides matching TRBD2. Germline CDR1 reads SGHTA; CDR2 reads FQGTGA. This CDR3 contains 15 residues. The V segment lost 4 bases and the J segment 3 bases; nucleotides outside the gene matches: 6.